The text below deals with one T cell receptor beta chain. As the CDR3 is not closed by the conserved phenylalanine or tryptophan, this likely results from a read error. This sample is part of a study of T-cell reconstitution after alpha-beta-depleted transplantation in children. Unique molecular identifiers featured in how the TCRbeta library was prepared. TCRdb reprocessed the PCR reads via MiXCR and lists one record per CDR3 protein. Of 200,000 to 250,000 distinct CDR3 sequences detected, approximately 10% appear once; the ten largest clones hold over 5.5%. Trimming took off 1 base at V and 3 bases at J, with 8 bases between the two ends. The CDR3 is 14 amino acids. Germline CDR1 SGHAT, CDR2 FQNNGV.

This chain joins TRBV11-2 and TRBJ2-3; no definite D call. The sample was PBMCs from the stem cell graft donor, taken from the stem cell graft. This clonotype was sampled from a human donor who donated a stem cell graft to a child with acute lymphoblastic leukemia. CDR3 sequence reads: CASSLGLGTDTQYC. The CDR3 region has the DNA TGTGCCAGCAGCTTAGGTCTGGGAACAGATACGCAGTATTGT.